Reported below is one TCR beta chain. Its target is unknown. The data belong to a study of post-analysis software for immune sequencing data. Whole-study findings and limits: Multiple sclerosis was associated with a significant reduction in normalized Chao1 diversity relative to controls.

Sequencing libraries made from TCR beta cDNA carried unique molecular identifiers. When 1 to 10 million T cells were used, they gave approximately 530,000 cDNA molecules. MiXCR, applied by TCRdb to the PCR reads, yields one record per CDR3 protein. The sample has approximately 770,000 distinct CDR3 sequences; about 43% are singletons. Sequenced input: blood. This receptor was identified in a girl aged 10-17 years with multiple sclerosis.

This chain's CDR3 is CASTAGRDSGANVLTF. CDR3 DNA: TGTGCCAGTACCGCAGGGCGAGACTCTGGGGCCAACGTCCTGACTTTC. The chain combines TRBV19 with TRBJ2-6; TRBD1 might be the D (5 bases). This CDR3 is built from 16 residues. In germline, CDR1 is LNHDA, CDR2 SQIVND (reference sequence). Trimming pared 7 bases from V and 0 bases from J, leaving 13 bases between.